The next 14 T cell receptor beta chains were all read from a single sample in a study of shared clonotypes between healthy human individuals (TCRdb year 2020). Libraries were prepared through the immunoSEQ multiplex PCR assay. Not all clones reach the TCRdb copy of this immuneACCESS table, which keeps in-frame sequences only. Checked studies attribute under half of the gap to unresolved V genes and leave the rest unexplained. This sample lists around 320,000 clones; around 86% were detected once. The biggest ten clones account for about 16% of the sample. The sequenced sample consisted of memory CD8+ T cells sorted from blood. The cell subset or site label, read with the paper, signifies: CD45RO+ cells pooled with CCR7-negative TemRA cells. The origin of the receptors is a man younger than 30 in good health.

This clone occurred once. This chain links TRBV27 with TRBJ2-1; maybe TRBD2 (7 bases). Trimming pared 0 bases from V and 4 bases from J, leaving 10 bases between. CDR1 is MNHEY and CDR2 is SMNVEV in the germline V gene (reference sequence). The CDR3 spans 15 residues. Here the CDR3 reads CASSLSRGTYNEQFF. CDR3 nucleotide sequence: TGTGCCAGCAGTTTATCGCGGGGGACATACAATGAGCAGTTCTTC.

V is TRBV7-9 and J is TRBJ2-7; 9 bases agree with TRBD1. This CDR3 is 15 amino acids long. The V and J ends lost 5 bases and 5 bases, in that order; junction bases with no gene match: 10. From germline, CDR1 is SEHNR and CDR2 FQNEAQ (reference sequence). The DNA for the CDR3 is TGTGCCAGCAGCACCCGGACAGGGGCGGGCCACGAGCAGTACTTC. Translation gives CASSTRTGAGHEQYF.

The rearrangement links TRBV30 to TRBJ2-3; 8 bases align to TRBD2. CDR1 and CDR2 (germline): GTSNPN, SVGIG (reference sequence). The V and J ends lost 0 bases and 5 bases, in that order; junction bases with no gene match: 4. The CDR3 totals 14 residues. The CDR3 bases are TGTGCCTGGAGTGTAACGGGGGGGGTAGATACGCAGTATTTT. Translated: CAWSVTGGVDTQYF.

V gene TRBV4-3 combines with J gene TRBJ1-1; no firm D call. Per germline, CDR1 LGHNA and CDR2 YSLEER. Trimming pared 0 bases from V and 0 bases from J, leaving 11 bases between. CDR3 size: 16 residues. CDR3 DNA: TGCGCCAGCAGCCAAGAGGGGTGGGCCATGAACACTGAAGCTTTCTTT. It yields the protein CASSQEGWAMNTEAFF.

This clone occurred once. The chain carries TRBV5-1 and TRBJ1-2; D gene ambiguous. The germline V gene has CDR1 SGHRS and CDR2 YFSETQ. V lost 2 bases to trimming and J lost 3 bases, with 8 bases between them. The CDR3 extends over 13 amino acids. The CDR3 spells CASSFPGYYGYTF. The CDR3 DNA follows: TGCGCCAGCAGCTTTCCAGGCTACTATGGCTACACCTTC.

The V call is TRBV2, the J call TRBJ1-6; no clear D. The CDR3 covers 12 residues. Trimming left V 4 bases short and J 6 bases short, with 4 bases between. Germline values: CDR1 SNHLY, CDR2 FYNNEI. CDR3 DNA sequence: TGTGCCAGCAGTGTTGTTAATTCACCCCTCCACTTT. Translating it yields CASSVVNSPLHF.

The chain recombines TRBV27 with TRBJ2-5; TRBD2 aligns across 11 bases. CDR3 length: 16 amino acids. From germline, CDR1 is MNHEY and CDR2 SMNVEV (reference sequence). V shed 5 bases, J shed 4 bases, and the junction held 9 bases outside the gene matches. The CDR3 reads CASSPTTSGASETQYF. In DNA, the CDR3 is TGTGCCAGCAGTCCGACGACTAGCGGGGCCTCAGAGACCCAGTACTTC.

The chain is built from TRBV19 and TRBJ2-7, with a weak D call TRBD2 (5 bases). The CDR3 totals 13 residues. The V and J ends lost 3 bases and 3 bases respectively, with 9 bases between them. CDR1 is LNHDA, CDR2 SQIVND, per germline (reference sequence). CDR3 bases: TGTGCCAGTAGTATTGGGGAGAGCTACGAGCAGTACTTC. Its protein is CASSIGESYEQYF.

This clone occurred once. The chain has TRBV6-5 and TRBJ2-3; no reliable D call. This CDR3 contains 13 residues. The V end was cut by 8 bases, the J end by 1 base, with 10 bases between. Germline values: CDR1 MNHEY, CDR2 SVGAGI. The CDR3 sequence is CASSSFGTDTQYF. DNA of the CDR3: TGTGCCAGCTCCTCGTTCGGCACAGATACGCAGTATTTT.

J is TRBJ1-1 and V is TRBV4-1; 9 positions agree with TRBD1. The ends lost 5 bases at V and 3 bases at J; junction bases unmatched: 4. Per the germline V gene, CDR1 is MGHRA and CDR2 is YSYEKL. The CDR3 runs to 14 residues. The CDR3 spells CASSWTGVDTEAFF. The DNA for the CDR3 is TGCGCCAGCAGCTGGACAGGGGTTGACACTGAAGCTTTCTTT.

The chain couples TRBV28 to TRBJ1-5; unclear D gene. Between the trimmed V and J ends, which lost 3 bases and 3 bases, there was a span of 9 bases. Germline loops: CDR1 MDHEN, CDR2 SYDVKM. The CDR3 has 14 amino acids. The CDR3, as DNA: TGTGCCAGCAGTTTCCCGGGAAACAATCAGCCCCAGCATTTT. It specifies CASSFPGNNQPQHF.

The V and J genes are TRBV10-3 and TRBJ2-1; 13 positions match TRBD2. With V trimmed by 10 bases and J by 2 bases, 11 bases remained unmatched. Germline V gene sequence: CDR1 ENHRY, CDR2 SYGVKD. The CDR3 spans 17 residues. As DNA, the CDR3 is TGTGCCACGCACCCCGGACTAGCGGGAGATGCCTACAATGAGCAGTTCTTC. Residues: CATHPGLAGDAYNEQFF.

The chain has TRBV5-1 and TRBJ2-5; 14 bases line up with TRBD2. The CDR3 has 15 residues. Germline-derived CDR1 and CDR2 are SGHRS and YFSETQ. Trimming removed 3 bases from V and 3 bases from J; junction bases left unmatched: 1. CDR3 in DNA: TGCGCCAGCAGCTCGGGACTAGCGGGAGAAGAGACCCAGTACTTC. It codes for CASSSGLAGEETQYF.

This clone was picked up one time. The rearrangement joins TRBV5-1 to TRBJ2-7; the D is unclear. CDR1 and CDR2 from the germline V gene are SGHRS and YFSETQ. Trimming pared 0 bases from V and 9 bases from J, leaving 7 bases between. The CDR3 consists of 11 residues. CDR3 region: CASSLEAAQYF. DNA of the CDR3: TGCGCCAGCAGCTTGGAGGCAGCGCAGTACTTC.